This TCR beta chain was observed in a study of a mutant IDH1 vaccine in newly diagnosed glioma. Profiling relied on immunoSEQ multiplex PCR, and the TCRdb table lists in-frame clones only, not all of them. Here the sample spans tens of thousands of clones, over 70% being singletons. Germline V gives CDR1 SGHTA, CDR2 FQGNSA. Trimming shortened V by 2 bases and J by 3 bases, and 17 bases separated the two germline ends. The CDR3 length is 17 residues. Time point denoted: week 23, last vaccination. A 20-mer mutant IDH1 peptide at 300 ug was injected subcutaneously with topical imiquimod. A word on this clone: Its cognate antigen is unknown.

J is TRBJ2-1 and V is TRBV7-2, with a weak D call TRBD2 (6 bases). The TCR comes from a man in his forties or fifties with glioma. The source material was PBMCs, sampled from a glioma patient whose treatment included an IDH1 peptide vaccine. The CDR3 reads CASSLRSGRAIYNEQFF. CDR3 in DNA: TGTGCCAGCAGCTTAAGGAGCGGGCGGGCCATCTACAATGAGCAGTTCTTC.